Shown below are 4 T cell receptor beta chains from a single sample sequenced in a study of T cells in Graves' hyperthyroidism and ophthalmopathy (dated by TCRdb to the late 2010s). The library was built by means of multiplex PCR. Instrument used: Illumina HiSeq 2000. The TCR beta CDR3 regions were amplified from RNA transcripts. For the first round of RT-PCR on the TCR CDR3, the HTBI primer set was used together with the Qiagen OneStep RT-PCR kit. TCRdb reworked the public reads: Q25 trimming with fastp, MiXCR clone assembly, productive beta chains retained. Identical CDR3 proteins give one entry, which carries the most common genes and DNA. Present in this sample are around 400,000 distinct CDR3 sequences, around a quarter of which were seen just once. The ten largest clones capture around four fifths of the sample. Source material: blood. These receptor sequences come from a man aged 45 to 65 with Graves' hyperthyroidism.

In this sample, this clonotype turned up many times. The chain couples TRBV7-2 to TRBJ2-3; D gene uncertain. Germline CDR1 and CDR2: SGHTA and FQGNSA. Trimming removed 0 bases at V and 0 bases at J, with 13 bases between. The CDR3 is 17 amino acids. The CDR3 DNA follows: TGTGCCAGCAGCTTAGCGGAGTGGGCTACTAGCACAGATACGCAGTATTTT. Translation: CASSLAEWATSTDTQYF.

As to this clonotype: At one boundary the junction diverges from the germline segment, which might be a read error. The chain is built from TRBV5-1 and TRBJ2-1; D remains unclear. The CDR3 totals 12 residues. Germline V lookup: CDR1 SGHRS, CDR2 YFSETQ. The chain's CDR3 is CASSLVGNGQFF. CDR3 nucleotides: TGCGCCAGCAGCTTGGTGGGAAATGGGCAGTTCTTC.

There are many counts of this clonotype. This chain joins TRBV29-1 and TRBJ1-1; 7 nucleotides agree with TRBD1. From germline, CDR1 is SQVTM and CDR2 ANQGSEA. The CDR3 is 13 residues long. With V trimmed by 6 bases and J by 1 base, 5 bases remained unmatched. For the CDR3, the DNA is TGCAGCGTCCGACAGGGCTCGAACACTGAAGCTTTCTTT. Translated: CSVRQGSNTEAFF.

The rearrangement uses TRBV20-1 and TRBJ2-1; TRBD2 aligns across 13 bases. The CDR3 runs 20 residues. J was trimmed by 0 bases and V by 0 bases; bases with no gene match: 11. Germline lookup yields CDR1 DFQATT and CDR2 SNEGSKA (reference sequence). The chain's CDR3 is CSARDQEGLAGISSYNEQFF. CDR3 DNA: TGCAGTGCTAGAGACCAGGAGGGACTAGCGGGGATTAGCTCCTACAATGAGCAGTTCTTC.